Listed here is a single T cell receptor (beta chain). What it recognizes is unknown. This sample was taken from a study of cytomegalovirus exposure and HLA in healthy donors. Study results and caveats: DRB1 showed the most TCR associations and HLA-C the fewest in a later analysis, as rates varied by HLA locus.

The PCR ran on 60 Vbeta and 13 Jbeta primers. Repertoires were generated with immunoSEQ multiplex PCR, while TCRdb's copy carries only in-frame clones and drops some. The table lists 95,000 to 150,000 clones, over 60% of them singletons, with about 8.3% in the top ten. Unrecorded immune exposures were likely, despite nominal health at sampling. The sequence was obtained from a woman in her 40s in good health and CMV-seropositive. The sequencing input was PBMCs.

CDR3 protein: CASSEPDREEKLFF. CDR3 bases: TGTGCCAGCAGTGAGCCCGACAGGGAGGAAAAACTGTTTTTT. The chain couples TRBV6-1 to TRBJ1-4; 7 nucleotides align to TRBD1. Germline V CDR1 and CDR2: MNHNS, SASEGT. V was clipped by 3 bases and J by 8 bases; unmatched bases: 6. The CDR3 loop spans 14 amino acids.